This T cell receptor beta chain was sequenced in a study of cytomegalovirus exposure and HLA in healthy donors. For the study at large: The early release's HLA-typed donors yielded 70 million to 85 million unique TCRs. Points from the study as a whole: After further analysis at a later stage, 15,000 to 20,000 TCR beta sequences were associated with HLA alleles at 0.05 false discovery rate.

A multiplex PCR was run with 60 Vbeta primers and 13 Jbeta primers. The authors' processing: Some 9.9 million shared chains were among approximately 80 million unique TCR beta chains counted in a later analysis. Repertoires were generated with immunoSEQ multiplex PCR, while TCRdb's copy carries only in-frame clones and drops some. The V and J calls and clone size are taken from that table; D and trimming were inferred from the DNA. The top ten clones hold 1.3% of a sample with some 150,000 clones, around four fifths of them seen once. There are 16 residues in the CDR3. The germline V gene has CDR1 SGHDT and CDR2 YYEEEE. Trimming shortened V by 4 bases and J by 2 bases, and 18 bases separated the two germline ends. About this clone itself: Its antigen is currently unknown.

Everyone who donated was a healthy bone marrow donor. The sequencing input was PBMCs. V and J are TRBV5-6 and TRBJ2-5; tentatively, D is TRBD1 (6 bases). The sequence derives from a woman aged 45-65 years in good health and CMV-seronegative. The CDR3 DNA reads TGTGCCAGCAGCCCCGGTCGAACAGGGTTTCAAGAGACCCAGTACTTC. Its translation: CASSPGRTGFQETQYF.